A selection of T cell receptor beta chains follows, all from one sample in a study of shared clonotypes between healthy human individuals. Data came from immunoSEQ multiplex PCR; TCRdb stores just in-frame clones and leaves some out. The top ten hold approximately 1.1% of the sample, which has over 1.4 million clones, 95% to 97% seen once. What was sequenced was naive CD4+ T cells sorted from blood. The receptors were gathered from a man between 25 and 39 years old in good health. Both conserved end residues are part of each CDR3. Fields, in order: D gene, clone size, J gene, V gene, CDR3 DNA, CDR3 protein. The D gene is left open where the match is weak. Clone size appears in some rows only: once, few, many, or a class for an expanded clone.

>TRBD2|.|TRBJ2-1|TRBV5-1
TGCGCCAGCAGCCTCCTACAGGGGCCGGTGCTTGGCGCGGGAGGGAAGTTAAATGAGCAGTTCTTC
CASSLLQGPVLGAGGKLNEQFF
>.|.|TRBJ1-3|TRBV4-1
TGCGCCAGCAGCAATTCCTACCGGGACATTCCCGGAAACACCATATATTTT
CASSNSYRDIPGNTIYF
>.|.|TRBJ2-4|TRBV27
TGTGCCAGCAGTCCCAGGGGCTGGGACATTCAGTACTTC
CASSPRGWDIQYF
>.|.|TRBJ2-1|TRBV18
TGTGCCAGCTCACCAGTCCATAGCTCGGGGGTCGGCGATGAGCAGTTCTTC
CASSPVHSSGVGDEQFF
>TRBD1|once|TRBJ1-1|TRBV7-6
TGTGCCAGCAGCCCCTGGACAGGTTTGTTCTTT
CASSPWTGLFF
>TRBD1|.|TRBJ2-1|TRBV4-2
TGTGCCAGCAAGACAGGGGTGAGCTCCTACAATGAGCAGTTCTTC
CASKTGVSSYNEQFF
>TRBD2|.|TRBJ2-1|TRBV9
TGTGCCAGCAGCGTATCTAGCGGCTACAATGAGCAGTTCTTC
CASSVSSGYNEQFF
>TRBD1|.|TRBJ2-5|TRBV5-1
TGCGCCAGCAGCTTGGACCTAAGAGGCAGGGGGCGCGGGGAGACCCAGTACTTC
CASSLDLRGRGRGETQYF
>.|.|TRBJ2-7|TRBV5-6
TGTGCCAGCAGCTACGACTACGAGCAGTACTTC
CASSYDYEQYF
>.|.|TRBJ2-2|TRBV28
TGTGCCAGCAGTCTAATACAGGGTCCCCCCGGGGAGCTGTTTTTT
CASSLIQGPPGELFF
>.|.|TRBJ2-1|TRBV25-1
TGTGCCAGCAGTGAAGGCGGCAACAATGAGCAGTTCTTC
CASSEGGNNEQFF
>TRBD2|.|TRBJ2-5|TRBV5-1
TGCGCCAGCAGCTTGGGGGGGCTACTAGCGGGAGGCTCGGAGACCCAGTACTTC
CASSLGGLLAGGSETQYF
>.|.|TRBJ2-1|TRBV27
TGTGCCAGCAGTTCTTACCTCAATGAGCAGTTCTTC
CASSSYLNEQFF
>.|.|TRBJ2-2|TRBV5-4
TGTGCCAGCAGCGAGGGGGGTGCCAGCGGGTACCACACCGGGGAGCTGTTTTTT
CASSEGGASGYHTGELFF
>.|.|TRBJ2-1|TRBV7-2
TGTGCCAGCAGCTTTTCGGGGAATGAGCAGTTCTTC
CASSFSGNEQFF
>.|.|TRBJ1-5|TRBV30
TGTGCCTGGAGTGTACTTGAGGGATCTCAGCCCCAGCATTTT
CAWSVLEGSQPQHF